Presented here are 23 T cell receptor beta chains from one specimen sequenced in a study of OX40 agonist ivuxolimab in advanced cancers. Libraries were prepared through the immunoSEQ multiplex PCR assay. In TCRdb, the immuneACCESS table is reduced to in-frame sequences with V and J assigned. These tables do not hold every clone; where another copy was compared, an unresolved V gene accounts for under half, and the others remain unexplained. Across this sample there are about 67,000 clones, with 91% seen only once. Less than 2.5% of the sample rests with the top ten. The sample was CD4+ or CD8+ T cells sorted from blood, taken in a trial of the OX40 agonist ivuxolimab. All receptors derive from an adult with an advanced solid tumor such as melanoma, head and neck, liver or kidney cancer.

The chain couples TRBV29-1 to TRBJ2-7; 12 bases line up with TRBD2. CDR3 size: 14 residues. With 4 bases clipped from V and 0 bases from J, the junction kept 1 base outside the gene matches. Germline CDR1 SQVTM, CDR2 ANQGSEA. CDR3 coding DNA: TGCAGCGTTGGGGGACTAGCGGGCTCCTACGAGCAGTACTTC. It yields the protein CSVGGLAGSYEQYF.

The chain employs TRBV27 and TRBJ1-2; 9 nucleotides line up with TRBD1. The CDR3 has 16 residues. Trimming removed 3 bases from V and 5 bases from J; junction bases left unmatched: 10. In germline, CDR1 is MNHEY, CDR2 SMNVEV (reference sequence). CDR3 protein: CASSFVVPGQGYGYTF. The CDR3 nucleotides read TGTGCCAGCAGTTTTGTGGTCCCGGGACAGGGATATGGCTACACCTTC.

This chain connects TRBV4-3 to TRBJ1-2; TRBD1 is a possible D gene (5 bases). The CDR3 has 15 amino acids. Germline V gene sequence: CDR1 LGHNA, CDR2 YSLEER. V gave up 0 bases and J gave up 4 bases, with 12 bases separating them. The chain's CDR3 is CASSQERGGGYGYTF. In DNA form, the CDR3 reads TGCGCCAGCAGCCAAGAAAGGGGCGGTGGCTATGGCTACACCTTC.

The J gene is TRBJ2-7, the V gene TRBV7-3, with a possible D match to TRBD2 (6 bases). The CDR3 is made up of 14 amino acids. V was clipped by 1 base and J by 0 bases, with 7 bases between them. Germline CDR1 SGHTA, CDR2 FQGTGA. Here the CDR3 DNA reads TGTGCCAGCAGCTTAAGCGGGGCCTCCTACGAGCAGTACTTC. Amino acids: CASSLSGASYEQYF. Variable domain in full (rest from reference TRBV7-3 and TRBJ2-7): GAGVSQTPSNKVTEKGKYVELRCDPISGHTALYWYRQSLGQGPEFLIYFQGTGAADDSGLPNDRFFAVRPEGSVSTLKIQRTERGDSAVYLCASSLSGASYEQYFGPGTRLTVT.

The chain has TRBV2 and TRBJ2-3, with 9 bases that match TRBD1. Looked up from germline, CDR1 is SNHLY and CDR2 is FYNNEI. Germline trimming cut 6 bases from V and 3 bases from J; bases unmatched to any gene: 7. CDR3 size: 15 residues. CDR3 in DNA: TGTGCCAGCAGACCGGGACAGGGAAGGACAGATACGCAGTATTTT. Encoded protein: CASRPGQGRTDTQYF.

The V and J genes are TRBV28 and TRBJ2-2; TRBD2 aligns across 13 bases. V was clipped by 6 bases and J by 4 bases; unmatched bases: 11. CDR1 is MDHEN, CDR2 SYDVKM, per germline. The CDR3 has 18 amino acids. As DNA, the CDR3 is TGTGCCAGCAGCCCACCAGGACTAGCGGGAGCGGGCACCGGGGAGCTGTTTTTT. This encodes CASSPPGLAGAGTGELFF. Complete variable domain (other parts from reference TRBV28 and TRBJ2-2): DVKVTQSSRYLVKRTGEKVFLECVQDMDHENMFWYRQDPGLGLRLIYFSYDVKMKEKGDIPEGYSVSREKKERFSLILESASTNQTSMYLCASSPPGLAGAGTGELFFGEGSRLTVL.

The chain is built from TRBV15 and TRBJ1-5; D remains unclear. CDR3 length: 14 residues. The V gene lost 6 bases and the J gene lost 0 bases, with 9 bases spanning the gap. Germline CDR1 and CDR2: LNHNV and YYDKDF (reference sequence). The CDR3 sequence is CATSLGYSNQPQHF. Here the CDR3 DNA reads TGTGCCACCAGTCTCGGATATAGCAATCAGCCCCAGCATTTT. The whole variable domain, filled in from reference TRBV15 and TRBJ1-5, reads DAMVIQNPRYQVTQFGKPVTLSCSQTLNHNVMYWYQQKSSQAPKLLFHYYDKDFNNEADTPDNFQSRRPNTSFCFLDIRSPGLGDTAMYLCATSLGYSNQPQHFGDGTRLSIL.

This rearrangement joins TRBV7-9 to TRBJ2-2, with 9 bases aligning to TRBD1. The CDR3 extends over 14 amino acids. The ends lost 4 bases at V and 6 bases at J; junction bases unmatched: 3. Germline lookup yields CDR1 SEHNR and CDR2 FQNEAQ (reference sequence). The CDR3 DNA sequence: TGTGCCAGCAGCTGGACAGGGGCGGCCGGGGAGCTGTTTTTT. It encodes CASSWTGAAGELFF.

The gene calls are TRBV5-4 and TRBJ2-1, with 10 bases that match TRBD2. Looked up from germline, CDR1 is SGHNT and CDR2 is YYREEE (reference sequence). CDR3 length equals 16 residues. Trimming took 0 bases from V and 6 from J; bases not matched to a gene: 6. This chain's CDR3 is CASSLAGTSDFNEQFF. The CDR3 bases are TGTGCCAGCAGCTTGGCCGGGACTAGCGATTTCAATGAGCAGTTCTTC. Complete variable domain (other parts from reference TRBV5-4 and TRBJ2-1): ETGVTQSPTHLIKTRGQQVTLRCSSQSGHNTVSWYQQALGQGPQFIFQYYREEENGRGNFPPRFSGLQFPNYSSELNVNALELDDSALYLCASSLAGTSDFNEQFFGPGTRLTVL.

This chain's CDR3 is CASSDSGGARDTQYF. Written as DNA, the CDR3 is TGTGCCAGCAGTGATAGCGGGGGGGCGAGAGATACGCAGTATTTT. The V call is TRBV25-1, the J call TRBJ2-3, with 11 bases that match TRBD2. The V gene's germline CDR1 is MGHDK and CDR2 SYGVNS. This CDR3 contains 15 residues. V gave up 3 bases and J gave up 5 bases; unmatched junction bases: 4. The full variable domain, rest sourced from reference TRBV25-1 and TRBJ2-3, is EADIYQTPRYLVIGTGKKITLECSQTMGHDKMYWYQQDPGMELHLIHYSYGVNSTEKGDLSSESTVSRIRTEHFPLTLESARPSHTSQYLCASSDSGGARDTQYFGPGTRLTVL.

This clone has more than one count but fewer than ten. The V call is TRBV2, the J call TRBJ1-1, with D possibly being TRBD1 (5 bases). Germline-derived CDR1 and CDR2 are SNHLY and FYNNEI. Between the trimmed V and J ends, which lost 5 bases and 5 bases, there was a span of 12 bases. This CDR3 contains 13 residues. The CDR3, as DNA: TGTGCCAGCAGTCGGCAGGGCTGGACTGAAGCTTTCTTT. As protein: CASSRQGWTEAFF.

Turning to this clone: Lacking the conserved final phenylalanine or tryptophan, this CDR3 likely reflects a read error. The DNA is left out, because the CDR3 cannot be placed on it with certainty; the CDR3 is given as TCRdb lists it. The V call is TRBV21-1, the J call TRBJ2-3; TRBD2 was called by the table and not checked on the DNA. TRBV21-1 corresponds to a pseudogene. The CDR3 is 13 residues long, ends included. This CDR3 reads CASSQGLAGGPRE.

The genes are TRBV4-1 and TRBJ2-7; 7 nucleotides align to TRBD1. The CDR3 is 16 residues long. Germline V lookup: CDR1 MGHRA, CDR2 YSYEKL. The ends lost 1 base at V and 0 bases at J; junction bases unmatched: 6. The CDR3 DNA sequence: TGCGCCAGCAGCCAAGGACAGGGCCGGGGCTCCTACGAGCAGTACTTC. As protein: CASSQGQGRGSYEQYF.

This clone was detected a few times. This sequence joins TRBV6-4 and TRBJ1-1; D is unresolved. The germline gives CDR1 MRHNA, CDR2 SNTAGT. The CDR3 has 13 residues. The V end lost 4 bases, the J end lost 0 bases, and 6 bases lay between the germline ends. Here the CDR3 DNA reads TGTGCCAGCAGTGCTGGTATGAACACTGAAGCTTTCTTT. It encodes CASSAGMNTEAFF.

This clone is a singleton in its sample. The J gene is TRBJ2-7, the V gene TRBV12-2; the tabulated D call, TRBD2, remains unverified against the DNA. TRBV12-2 has pseudogene status. The CDR3 length is 14 residues. For the CDR3, the DNA is TGTGCAAGTCGCTTAGGGGCGGGAGACTACGAGCAGTACTTC. Amino acids: CASRLGAGDYEQYF.

The genes are TRBV2 and TRBJ2-5; D is ambiguous. V lost 5 bases, J lost 2 bases, and 18 bases lay in between. The CDR3 runs 16 residues. Germline assignment: CDR1 SNHLY and CDR2 FYNNEI. CDR3 protein: CASSPNLGRFQETQYF. CDR3 nucleotide sequence: TGTGCCAGCAGTCCGAATCTGGGCCGGTTTCAAGAGACCCAGTACTTC.

This clone has more than one count but fewer than ten. This chain links TRBV27 with TRBJ2-7; TRBD1 agrees at 7 bases. The V segment lost 4 bases and the J segment 2 bases; nucleotides outside the gene matches: 11. The CDR3 runs to 16 residues. CDR1 MNHEY and CDR2 SMNVEV come from the germline V gene (reference sequence). The CDR3 DNA reads as TGTGCCAGCAGTTCGTCCCCGACAGGGCAGGCCTACGAGCAGTACTTC. Its protein is CASSSSPTGQAYEQYF.

This chain joins TRBV5-1 and TRBJ2-3; 8 bases fit TRBD2. The junction had 10 bases not matched to a gene; V was cut back by 0 bases and J by 7 bases. From germline, CDR1 is SGHRS and CDR2 YFSETQ. The CDR3 has 16 amino acids. CDR3 in amino acids: CASSLVLAGPTNTQYF. DNA for the CDR3: TGCGCCAGCAGCTTGGTATTAGCGGGGCCCACGAATACGCAGTATTTT.

The rearrangement joins TRBV18 to TRBJ1-3; 8 bases line up with TRBD1. J lost 0 bases, V lost 3 bases, and 4 bases had no gene match. Germline V gene data show CDR1 as KGHSH and CDR2 as LQKENI. The CDR3 has 16 residues. The CDR3 bases are TGTGCCAGCTCACCGGGACAGGCGGACTCTGGAAACACCATATATTTT. Its protein product is CASSPGQADSGNTIYF.

This chain connects TRBV6-4 to TRBJ2-4, with 9 nucleotides matching TRBD2. The V and J ends lost 3 bases and 1 base, in that order; junction bases with no gene match: 7. The CDR3 has 17 residues. The germline V gene encodes CDR1 MRHNA and CDR2 SNTAGT. The CDR3 sequence is CASSDRGGAWAKNIQYF. As DNA, the CDR3 is TGTGCCAGCAGTGATCGCGGGGGGGCCTGGGCCAAAAACATTCAGTACTTC.

This clone was picked up one time. This sequence joins TRBV25-1 and TRBJ2-5; either TRBD1 or TRBD2 may supply D (7 bases each). V was trimmed by 8 bases and J by 2 bases, leaving 12 bases between them. Germline V lookup: CDR1 MGHDK, CDR2 SYGVNS. The CDR3 covers 13 residues. The CDR3 spells CASQGGGQETQYF. CDR3 nucleotide sequence: TGTGCCAGCCAGGGGGGGGGACAAGAGACCCAGTACTTC.

The gene calls are TRBV2 and TRBJ1-2; possible D gene TRBD1, 5 bases. V was clipped by 7 bases and J by 3 bases, with 12 bases between them. Per the germline V gene, CDR1 is SNHLY and CDR2 is FYNNEI. CDR3 length: 13 residues. CDR3 DNA sequence: TGTGCCAGCACCGCAGGGACTTACTATGGCTACACCTTC. Amino acids: CASTAGTYYGYTF. Combining the CDR3 with reference TRBV2 and TRBJ1-2 gives the whole variable domain EPEVTQTPSHQVTQMGQEVILRCVPISNHLYFYWYRQILGQKVEFLVSFYNNEISEKSEIFDDQFSVERPDGSNFTLKIRSTKLEDSAMYFCASTAGTYYGYTFGSGTRLTVV.

With regard to this clone: The identical CDR3 is also encoded by other nucleotide sequences in the sample. The rearrangement links TRBV27 to TRBJ1-2; D is ambiguous. The CDR3 is 12 residues long. CDR1 is MNHEY, CDR2 SMNVEV, per germline (reference sequence). The V and J ends lost 4 bases and 5 bases respectively, with 8 bases between them. The CDR3 spells CASSSEGYGYTF. CDR3 coding DNA: TGTGCCAGCAGTTCAGAAGGTTATGGCTACACCTTC.